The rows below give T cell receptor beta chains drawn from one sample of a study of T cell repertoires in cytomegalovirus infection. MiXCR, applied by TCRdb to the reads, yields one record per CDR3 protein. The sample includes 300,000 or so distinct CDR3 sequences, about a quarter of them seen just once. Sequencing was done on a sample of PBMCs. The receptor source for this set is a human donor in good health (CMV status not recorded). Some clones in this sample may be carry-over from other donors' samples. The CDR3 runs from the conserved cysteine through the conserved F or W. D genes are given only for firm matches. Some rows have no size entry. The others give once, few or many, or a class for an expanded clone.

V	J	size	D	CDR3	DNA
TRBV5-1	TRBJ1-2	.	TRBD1	CASSSRDRGHFGYTF	TGCGCCAGCAGCTCCCGGGACAGGGGGCATTTTGGCTACACCTTC
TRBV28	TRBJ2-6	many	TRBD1	CASSSPGTAEGANVLTF	TGTGCCAGCAGTTCACCCGGGACAGCGGAGGGGGCCAACGTCCTGACTTTC
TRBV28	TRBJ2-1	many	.	CASTGLTAGRSYNEQFF	TGTGCCAGCACCGGACTGACGGCGGGGCGCTCCTACAATGAGCAGTTCTTC
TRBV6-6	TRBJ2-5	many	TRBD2	CASRPGLAWPQETQYF	TGTGCCAGCAGGCCGGGACTAGCATGGCCCCAAGAGACCCAGTACTTC
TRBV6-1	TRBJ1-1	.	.	CASSGVGANTEAFF	TGTGCCAGCAGTGGTGTAGGAGCCAACACTGAAGCTTTCTTT
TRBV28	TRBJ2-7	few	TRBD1	CASSFAGTGLNHEQYF	TGTGCCAGCAGTTTTGCTGGGACAGGGCTTAACCACGAGCAGTACTTC
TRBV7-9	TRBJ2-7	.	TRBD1	CASREPGGTGDHEQYF	TGTGCCAGCCGCGAACCGGGCGGGACAGGGGACCACGAGCAGTACTTC
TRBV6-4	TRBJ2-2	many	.	CASSDSAEITGELFF	TGTGCCAGCAGTGACTCGGCAGAGATCACCGGGGAGCTGTTTTTT
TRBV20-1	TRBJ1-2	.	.	CSARDARDYGYTF	TGCAGTGCTAGAGATGCGAGGGACTATGGCTACACCTTC
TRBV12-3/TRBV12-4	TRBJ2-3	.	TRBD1	CASRQGAGTDTQYF	TGTGCCAGCAGACAGGGGGCGGGTACAGATACGCAGTATTTT
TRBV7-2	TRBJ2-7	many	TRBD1	CASSLVTGGPEQYF	TGTGCCAGCAGCTTAGTTACAGGGGGTCCCGAGCAGTACTTC
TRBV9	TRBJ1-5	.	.	CASSKYSNQPQHF	TGTGCCAGCAGCAAATACAGCAATCAGCCCCAGCATTTT
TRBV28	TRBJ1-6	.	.	CASRGQGRGSYNSPLHF	TGTGCCAGCAGGGGGCAGGGTCGAGGCTCCTATAATTCACCCCTCCACTTT
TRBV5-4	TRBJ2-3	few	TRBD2	CASSPRTSDGTDTQYF	TGTGCCAGCAGCCCCCGGACTAGCGATGGTACAGATACGCAGTATTTT
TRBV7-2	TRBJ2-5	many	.	CASSFGVRQTQYF	TGTGCCAGCAGCTTTGGGGTCCGGCAGACCCAGTACTTC
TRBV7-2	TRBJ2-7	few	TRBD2	CASSLEGLAGVREQYF	TGTGCCAGCAGCTTAGAGGGACTAGCGGGAGTACGGGAGCAGTACTTC
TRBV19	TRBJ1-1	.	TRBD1	CASSMRGQANTEAFF	TGTGCCAGTAGTATGAGGGGGCAGGCAAACACTGAAGCTTTCTTT
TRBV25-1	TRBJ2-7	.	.	CASSDNPLEEQYF	TGTGCCAGCAGTGACAATCCTCTAGAAGAGCAGTACTTC
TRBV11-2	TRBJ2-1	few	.	CASSLGLGGTYNEQFF	TGTGCCAGCAGCTTAGGCCTGGGAGGTACTTACAATGAGCAGTTCTTC
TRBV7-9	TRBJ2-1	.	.	CASSRRSGEQFF	TGTGCCAGCAGCCGGCGATCGGGTGAGCAGTTCTTC
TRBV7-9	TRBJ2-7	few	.	CASSVGGSYSEQYF	TGTGCCAGCAGCGTTGGGGGGTCATACTCCGAGCAGTACTTC
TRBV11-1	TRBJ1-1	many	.	CASRPVRNTEAFF	TGTGCCAGCAGACCCGTCCGGAACACTGAAGCTTTCTTT
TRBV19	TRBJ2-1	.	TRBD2	CASTAGEYNEQFF	TGTGCCAGTACAGCGGGAGAGTACAATGAGCAGTTCTTC
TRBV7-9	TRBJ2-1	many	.	CASSLSQVLGGEQFF	TGTGCCAGCAGCTTATCTCAGGTCCTTGGCGGTGAGCAGTTCTTC
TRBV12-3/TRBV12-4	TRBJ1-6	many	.	CASSFEQSGRNSPLHF	TGTGCCAGCAGTTTTGAACAGTCTGGGCGGAATTCACCCCTCCACTTT
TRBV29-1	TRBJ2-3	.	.	CSAMKGQIFTDTQYF	TGCAGCGCCATGAAAGGACAGATTTTCACAGATACGCAGTATTTT
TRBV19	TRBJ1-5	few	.	CASSFGYRDQPQHF	TGTGCCAGTAGTTTTGGTTACAGGGATCAGCCCCAGCATTTT
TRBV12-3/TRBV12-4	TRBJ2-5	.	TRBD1	CASSPTGTGVGETQYF	TGTGCCAGCAGTCCCACCGGGACAGGGGTAGGAGAGACCCAGTACTTC
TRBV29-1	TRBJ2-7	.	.	CSVARDTVYEQYF	TGCAGCGTTGCCCGGGACACCGTCTACGAGCAGTACTTC
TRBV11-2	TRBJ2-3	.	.	CASSPAGPTQYF	TGTGCCAGCAGCCCTGCTGGGCCTACGCAGTATTTT
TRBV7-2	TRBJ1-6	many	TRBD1	CASSLGSGGRSPLHF	TGTGCCAGCAGCTTAGGGTCAGGGGGTCGATCACCCCTCCACTTT
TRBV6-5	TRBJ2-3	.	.	CASSYSSRQGTSTDTQYF	TGTGCCAGCAGTTACTCGTCCCGGCAGGGAACTTCCACAGATACGCAGTATTTT
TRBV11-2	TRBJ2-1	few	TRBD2	CASSFLAGRYNEQFF	TGTGCCAGCAGCTTTTTAGCGGGGAGATACAATGAGCAGTTCTTC
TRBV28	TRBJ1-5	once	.	CASSWAGGNQPQHF	TGTGCCAGCAGCTGGGCGGGGGGCAATCAGCCCCAGCATTTT
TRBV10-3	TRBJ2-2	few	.	CAISESVGGHTGELFF	TGTGCCATCAGTGAGTCCGTGGGGGGGCACACCGGGGAGCTGTTTTTT
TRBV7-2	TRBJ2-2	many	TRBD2	CASSLGFGGSNTGELFF	TGTGCCAGCAGCTTAGGGTTTGGCGGGAGCAACACCGGGGAGCTGTTTTTT
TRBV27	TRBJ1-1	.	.	CASRSAGTMNTEAFF	TGTGCCAGCAGGTCGGCGGGTACCATGAACACTGAAGCTTTCTTT
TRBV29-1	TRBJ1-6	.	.	CSVSLGVYSPLHF	TGCAGCGTTTCCCTCGGGGTATACTCACCCCTCCACTTT
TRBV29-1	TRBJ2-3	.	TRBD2	CSGTSGSFTDTQYF	TGCAGCGGGACTAGCGGGAGCTTCACAGATACGCAGTATTTT
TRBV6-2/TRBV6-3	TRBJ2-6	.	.	CASSYLGGAGANVLTF	TGTGCCAGCAGTTACTTGGGGGGCGCTGGGGCCAACGTCCTGACTTTC
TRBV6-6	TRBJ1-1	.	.	CASSYLMLPEAFF	TGTGCCAGCAGTTACCTAATGCTCCCTGAAGCTTTCTTT
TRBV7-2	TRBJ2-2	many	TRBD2	CASSLLAVATGELFF	TGTGCCAGCAGCTTACTAGCGGTAGCTACCGGGGAGCTGTTTTTT
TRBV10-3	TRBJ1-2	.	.	CAISEGNYGYTF	TGTGCCATCAGTGAAGGGAACTATGGCTACACCTTC
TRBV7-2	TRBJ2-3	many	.	CASSLDRSTDTQYF	TGTGCCAGCAGCCTGGACAGAAGCACAGATACGCAGTATTTT
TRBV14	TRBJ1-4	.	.	CASSQGGNEKLFF	TGTGCCAGCAGCCAAGGAGGAAATGAAAAACTGTTTTTT
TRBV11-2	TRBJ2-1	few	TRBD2	CASSLVGRANEQFF	TGTGCCAGCAGCTTAGTCGGGAGGGCTAATGAGCAGTTCTTC
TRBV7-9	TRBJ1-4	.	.	CASSLSVNEKLFF	TGTGCCAGCAGCTTGTCGGTTAATGAAAAACTGTTTTTT
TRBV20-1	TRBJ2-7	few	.	CSARDVLRSYEQYF	TGCAGTGCTAGAGATGTACTACGGTCCTACGAGCAGTACTTC
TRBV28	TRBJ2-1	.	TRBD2	CASRPGLVGSNEQFF	TGTGCCAGCAGACCCGGACTAGTAGGGTCAAATGAGCAGTTCTTC
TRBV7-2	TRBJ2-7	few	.	CASRLDYHTYEQYF	TGTGCCAGCCGATTGGACTACCACACCTACGAGCAGTACTTC
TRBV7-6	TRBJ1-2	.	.	CASSLDPANYGYTF	TGTGCCAGCAGCTTGGATCCAGCTAACTATGGCTACACCTTC
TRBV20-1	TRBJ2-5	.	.	CSVVTSSNLGTQYF	TGCAGTGTCGTGACTAGTAGTAATTTAGGGACCCAGTACTTC
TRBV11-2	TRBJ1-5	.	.	CASSSRDNQPQHF	TGTGCCAGCAGCTCAAGGGATAATCAGCCCCAGCATTTT
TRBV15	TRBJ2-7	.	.	CATSRDLLVSHEQYF	TGTGCCACCAGCAGAGATCTACTAGTATCCCACGAGCAGTACTTC
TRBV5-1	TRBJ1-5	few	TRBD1	CASSLENRGNQPQHF	TGCGCCAGCAGCTTGGAGAACAGGGGGAATCAGCCCCAGCATTTT
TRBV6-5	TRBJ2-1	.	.	CASGGNSRFNEQFF	TGTGCCAGCGGGGGTAATAGCAGGTTCAATGAGCAGTTCTTC
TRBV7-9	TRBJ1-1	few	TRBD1	CASSSGQGPTEAFF	TGTGCCAGCAGTTCGGGACAGGGGCCGACTGAAGCTTTCTTT
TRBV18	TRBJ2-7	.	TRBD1	CASSPRQGGTYEQYF	TGTGCCAGCTCACCAAGACAGGGGGGGACCTACGAGCAGTACTTC
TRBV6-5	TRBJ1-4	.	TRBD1	CASARDSLAANEKLFF	TGTGCCAGCGCCAGGGACAGCCTTGCGGCTAATGAAAAACTGTTTTTT
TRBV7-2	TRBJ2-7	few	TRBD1	CASSALTGDFTYEQYF	TGTGCCAGCAGCGCCTTGACAGGGGATTTTACCTACGAGCAGTACTTC